The 9 T cell receptor beta chains reported below all come from one sample, sequenced in a study of blood T cells in healthy people across ages. A J-beta primer mix and a sample-barcoded 5' primer were used in a second PCR of about 6 to 12 cycles. TCRdb reprocessed the 5' RACE reads with MiXCR, giving one entry per CDR3 protein. Of fewer than 1 million distinct CDR3 sequences in the sample, around 43% were seen once. Sequences were obtained from blood. The receptors stem from a man aged 55 to 70 in good health.

The chain has TRBV9 and TRBJ2-2; 9 bases map to TRBD2. V shed 0 bases, J shed 4 bases, and the junction held 4 bases outside the gene matches. Germline V gene sequence: CDR1 SGDLS, CDR2 YYNGEE. CDR3 length: 16 residues. CDR3 loop: CASSVGEAGGTGELFF. CDR3 DNA sequence: TGTGCCAGCAGCGTAGGAGAAGCGGGGGGCACCGGGGAGCTGTTTTTT.

The chain is built from TRBV6-6 and TRBJ2-1; D is unclear. The CDR3 is made up of 16 amino acids. Germline V gene sequence: CDR1 MNHNY, CDR2 SVGAGI (reference sequence). V lost 4 bases to trimming and J lost 1 base, with 14 bases between them. CDR3 protein: CASSLILKLSYNEQFF. CDR3 DNA sequence: TGTGCCAGCAGTTTGATCCTTAAACTTTCCTACAATGAGCAGTTCTTC.

For this clonotype: The junction shows a germline mismatch at one end, possibly a read error. This sequence joins TRBV12-3 or TRBV12-4 and TRBJ2-1, with D perhaps matching TRBD2 (5 bases). The CDR3 sequence is 16 residues long. The CDR3 bases are TGTGCCTGCAGAGATGCGGGTCCGAGCTCCTACAATGAGCAGTTCTTC. Translating it yields CACRDAGPSSYNEQFF.

CDR3 sequence reads: CSARESTFHEQYF. The CDR3 DNA follows: TGCAGTGCTAGAGAATCGACTTTTCACGAGCAGTACTTC. The chain is built from TRBV20-1 and TRBJ2-7; D unresolved. V lost 0 bases and J 5 bases, leaving 11 bases between the germline ends. The CDR3 has 13 residues. Germline V CDR1 and CDR2: DFQATT, SNEGSKA (reference sequence).

This clonotype was seen a handful of times. At one end, the junction sequence differs from germline, possibly due to a read error. The chain combines TRBV7-7 with TRBJ2-7; D may correspond to TRBD1 or TRBD2 (6 bases each). In germline, CDR1 is SSHAT, CDR2 FNYEAQ (reference sequence). This CDR3 comprises 14 residues. The CDR3 loop is CASSLGGGHNEQYF. The CDR3 DNA reads as TGTGCTAGCAGCTTAGGAGGGGGGCACAACGAGCAGTACTTC.

Turning to this clonotype: A read error may explain this, as a much larger clone is one base away. The V gene is TRBV7-9, the J gene TRBJ2-1, with D maybe TRBD1 (6 bases). The CDR3 is 13 amino acids. The V gene's germline CDR1 is SEHNR and CDR2 FQNEAQ (reference sequence). The CDR3 nucleotides are TGTGCCAGCAGGATGGCAGGGGCCAATAAGCAGTTCTTC. This translates into CASRMAGANKQFF.

The CDR3 sequence is CASSQESLAGTQYF. The CDR3 bases are TGTGCCAGCAGCCAAGAGTCCCTAGCGGGGACCCAGTACTTC. This sequence joins TRBV14 and TRBJ2-5; 8 nucleotides match TRBD2. Germline CDR1 reads SGHDN; CDR2 reads FVKESK. Unmatched junction bases numbered 4, after V lost 0 bases and J lost 7 bases. This CDR3 is built from 14 residues.

This clonotype was picked up a small number of times. V usage is TRBV29-1 and J usage is TRBJ2-7; D is uncertain. The CDR3 sequence is 12 residues long. Germline assignment: CDR1 SQVTM and CDR2 ANQGSEA. The germline V and J ends were trimmed by 2 bases and 6 bases, with 11 bases remaining between them. The CDR3 DNA reads TGCAGCGTTGAATTTTGGGAAGGCGAGCAGTACTTC. This translates into CSVEFWEGEQYF.

The chain is built from TRBV29-1 and TRBJ2-7, with TRBD2 matching over 7 bases. The V and J ends lost 5 bases and 5 bases, in that order; junction bases with no gene match: 12. Germline-derived CDR1 and CDR2 are SQVTM and ANQGSEA. This CDR3 region has 14 residues. DNA of the CDR3: TGCAGCGTTAAAGGGGCGGGGGTTTTGGACGAGCAGTACTTC. Translating it yields CSVKGAGVLDEQYF.